This TCR beta chain emerged from a study of shared clonotypes between healthy human individuals. The authors' processing: Filtering was not the same, since immunoSEQ gave junction-only sequences without quality scores. Repertoires were generated with immunoSEQ multiplex PCR, while TCRdb's copy carries only in-frame clones and drops some. That table supplies the V and J calls and clone size; D and trimming were determined from the DNA. The data show about 1.1 million clones, approximately 78% seen once. The CDR3 length is 18 residues. Germline V CDR1 and CDR2: MNHEY, SMNVEV (reference sequence). Losses at the gene ends were 5 bases for V and 5 bases for J; bases not matched to a gene: 8.

Sequencing was done on a sample of memory CD4+ T cells from PBMCs. Sample subset: CD45RA-negative fraction. The receptor was isolated from a man between 18 and 35 years old in good health. Some clones in this sample may be carry-over from other donors' samples. V is TRBV27 and J is TRBJ2-2; 16 positions match TRBD2. CDR3 protein: CASSGTSGRAGRTGELFF. The CDR3 coding sequence is TGTGCCAGCAGTGGGACTAGCGGGAGGGCCGGGAGAACCGGGGAGCTGTTTTTT.